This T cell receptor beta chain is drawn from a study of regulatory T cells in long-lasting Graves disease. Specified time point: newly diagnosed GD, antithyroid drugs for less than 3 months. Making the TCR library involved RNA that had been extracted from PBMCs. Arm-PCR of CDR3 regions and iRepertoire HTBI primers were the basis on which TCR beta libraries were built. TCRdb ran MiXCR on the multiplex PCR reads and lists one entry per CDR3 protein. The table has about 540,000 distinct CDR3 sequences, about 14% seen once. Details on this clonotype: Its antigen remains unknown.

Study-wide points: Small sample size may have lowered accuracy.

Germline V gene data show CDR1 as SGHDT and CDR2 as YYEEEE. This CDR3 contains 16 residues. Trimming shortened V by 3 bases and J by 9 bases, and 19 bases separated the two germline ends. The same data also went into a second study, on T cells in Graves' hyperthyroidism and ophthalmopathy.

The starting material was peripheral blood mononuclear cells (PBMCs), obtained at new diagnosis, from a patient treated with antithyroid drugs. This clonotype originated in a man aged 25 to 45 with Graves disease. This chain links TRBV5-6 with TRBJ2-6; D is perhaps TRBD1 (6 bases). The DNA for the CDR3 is TGTGCCAGCAGCTCCAGACAGGAGGCGTGGGGCAACGTCCTGACTTTC. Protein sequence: CASSSRQEAWGNVLTF. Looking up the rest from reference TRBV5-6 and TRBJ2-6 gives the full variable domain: DAGVTQSPTHLIKTRGQQVTLRCSPKSGHDTVSWYQQALGQGPQFIFQYYEEEERQRGNFPDRFSGHQFPNYSSELNVNALLLGDSALYLCASSSRQEAWGNVLTFGAGSRLTVL.